This T cell receptor (beta chain) was sequenced during a study of T cell repertoires in cytomegalovirus infection. For the study at large: Both a matching HLA type and CMV infection were indicated by public TCR beta signatures.

As concerns this clonotype: Its target is unknown.

TCRdb re-analysed the reads in MiXCR, keeping a single row per CDR3 protein. Among roughly 320,000 distinct CDR3 sequences, 9.6% were seen once, and the ten largest hold around 2.4%. V was clipped by 0 bases and J by 5 bases, with 8 bases between them. Germline-derived CDR1 and CDR2 are SNHLY and FYNNEI. The CDR3 loop spans 14 amino acids. Study conclusions and caveats: There were HLA-C-restricted CMV-specific TCR beta clonotypes dominating the ex vivo response. The cumulative frequency of public TCR beta families distinguished individuals who carried CMV together with the relevant HLA.

V usage is TRBV2 and J usage is TRBJ1-5, with D unresolved. The sequencing sample was made of PBMCs. This receptor was identified in a human donor in good health (CMV status not recorded). Some clones in this sample may be carry-over from other donors' samples. CDR3 in DNA: TGTGCCAGCAGTGAAGCGTTCATGGATCAGCCCCAGCATTTT. This encodes CASSEAFMDQPQHF.